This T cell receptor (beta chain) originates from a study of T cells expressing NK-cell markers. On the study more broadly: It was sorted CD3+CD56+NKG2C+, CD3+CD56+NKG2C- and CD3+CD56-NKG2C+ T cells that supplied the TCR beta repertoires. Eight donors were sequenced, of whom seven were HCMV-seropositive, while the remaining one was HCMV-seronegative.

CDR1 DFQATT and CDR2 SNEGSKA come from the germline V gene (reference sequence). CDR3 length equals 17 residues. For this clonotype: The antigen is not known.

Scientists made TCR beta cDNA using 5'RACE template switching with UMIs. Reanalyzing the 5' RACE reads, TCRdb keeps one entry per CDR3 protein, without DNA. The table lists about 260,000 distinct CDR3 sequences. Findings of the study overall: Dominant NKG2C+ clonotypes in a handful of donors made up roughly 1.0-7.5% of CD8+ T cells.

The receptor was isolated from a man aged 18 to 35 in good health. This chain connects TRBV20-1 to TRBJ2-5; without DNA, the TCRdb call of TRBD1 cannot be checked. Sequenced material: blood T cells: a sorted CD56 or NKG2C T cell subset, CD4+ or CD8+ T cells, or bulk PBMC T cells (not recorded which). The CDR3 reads CSASGLLGQAKQETQYF.